A selection of T cell receptor beta chains follows, all from one sample in a study of T-cell reconstitution after alpha-beta-depleted transplantation in children. TCRdb re-called the PCR reads through MiXCR, storing one row per CDR3 protein. The sample lists about 20,000 distinct CDR3 sequences; over 10% were seen once. Source: PBMCs, mostly from graft donor cells, taken 60 days after TCRalphabeta/CD19-depleted stem cell transplant. Source of these receptors: a female patient aged 2 to 10 who had a stem cell transplant for congenital amegakaryocytic thrombocytopenia, so the T cells may come from the graft donor. CDR3s include the opening cysteine and the closing phenylalanine or tryptophan. A D gene is named only where the DNA matches it firmly. Some rows mark clone size as missing; the rest say once, few, many or name a class of expanded clone.

CASSQSARGDRSPYEQYF TGCGCCAGCAGCCAATCCGCCAGGGGTGACAGGAGTCCCTATGAGCAGTACTTC medium-sized TRBJ2-7 . TRBV4-1
CASSPTVRQGPYEQYF TGTGCCAGCTCACCAACTGTCAGACAGGGGCCCTACGAGCAGTACTTC many TRBJ2-7 TRBD1 TRBV18
CSAFEQGANQPQHF TGCAGTGCTTTTGAACAGGGGGCCAATCAGCCCCAGCATTTT medium-sized TRBJ1-5 TRBD1 TRBV20-1
CASSQGWGRDNSPLHF TGTGCCAGCAGCCAAGGATGGGGACGGGATAATTCACCCCTCCACTTT many TRBJ1-6 . TRBV3-1
CASSLGSLAGPSYEQYF TGTGCCAGCAGCTTAGGGTCTCTGGCGGGGCCTTCCTACGAGCAGTACTTC many TRBJ2-7 . TRBV7-8
CASSLQSNYGYTF TGTGCCAGCAGCCTACAGAGTAACTATGGCTACACCTTC many TRBJ1-2 . TRBV3-1
CSVSRGRTGELFF TGCAGTGTTTCCCGGGGCAGGACCGGGGAGCTGTTTTTT many TRBJ2-2 . TRBV20-1
CASSPSGGPDTQYF TGTGCCAGCTCACCCTCGGGAGGGCCCGATACGCAGTATTTT many TRBJ2-3 TRBD2 TRBV18
CSVARDVYGYTF TGCAGCGTTGCGCGGGACGTCTATGGCTACACCTTC many TRBJ1-2 . TRBV29-1
CSVEGAAGARNEQFF TGCAGCGTTGAAGGGGCCGCGGGAGCGCGGAATGAGCAGTTCTTC many TRBJ2-1 TRBD2 TRBV29-1
CASGAVRTDTQYF TGTGCCAGTGGTGCCGTCCGAACAGATACGCAGTATTTT many TRBJ2-3 . TRBV19
CSARGHHSNQPQHF TGCAGTGCTAGAGGCCACCATAGCAATCAGCCCCAGCATTTT many TRBJ1-5 . TRBV20-1
CASSLGTGTENTEAFF TGCGCCAGCAGCTTGGGTACCGGGACAGAGAACACTGAAGCTTTCTTT many TRBJ1-1 TRBD1 TRBV5-1
CASSPWNSPLHF TGTGCCAGCAGCCCTTGGAATTCACCCCTCCACTTT . TRBJ1-6 . TRBV14
CASRLGHSTDTQYF TGTGCCAGCAGGTTGGGACACAGCACAGATACGCAGTATTTT many TRBJ2-3 . TRBV7-2
CASSKANEQFF TGCGCCAGCAGCAAGGCCAATGAGCAGTTCTTC many TRBJ2-1 . TRBV5-1
CASSEVPGQGSGPGDGTDTQYF TGTGCCAGCTCAGAAGTCCCGGGACAGGGTTCGGGCCCCGGAGACGGCACAGATACGCAGTATTTT . TRBJ2-3 TRBD1 TRBV18
CASSGTVVTGELFF TGTGCCAGCTCCGGGACAGTAGTCACCGGGGAGCTGTTTTTT . TRBJ2-2 TRBD1 TRBV2
CASSLDPWGQFF TGCGCCAGCAGTCTGGACCCTTGGGGGCAGTTCTTC once TRBJ2-1 . TRBV10-2
CASSLIVGETQYF TGCGCCAGCAGCTTGATTGTAGGGGAGACCCAGTACTTC many TRBJ2-5 . TRBV5-1
CSASSSFSGLDTEAFF TGCAGTGCCAGTTCGTCCTTTAGCGGGCTTGACACTGAAGCTTTCTTT . TRBJ1-1 . TRBV20-1
CANRRTGGLDTEAFF TGTGCCAACAGGAGGACAGGGGGTTTGGATACTGAAGCTTTCTTT . TRBJ1-1 TRBD1 TRBV12-3/TRBV12-4
CSVARDYPTVRQYF TGCAGCGTGGCCCGGGACTATCCTACAGTCCGGCAGTACTTC many TRBJ2-7 TRBD2 TRBV29-1
CASKKESWTGQSINHEAFF TGTGCCAGCAAAAAAGAGAGTTGGACAGGCCAAAGTATAAACCATGAAGCTTTCTTT few TRBJ1-1 TRBD1 TRBV27
CASSEYRTASTDTQYF TGTGCCAGCAGTGAATATCGGACGGCTAGCACAGATACGCAGTATTTT many TRBJ2-3 . TRBV6-1
CASSSEPPGAGQSEAFF TGCGCCAGCAGCTCCGAACCCCCGGGTGCCGGCCAAAGTGAAGCTTTCTTT few TRBJ1-1 . TRBV5-1
CASSSRAGGLSNQPQHF TGTGCCAGCAGTTCCCGGGCAGGGGGACTGAGCAATCAGCCCCAGCATTTT many TRBJ1-5 TRBD1 TRBV12-3/TRBV12-4